This T cell receptor (beta chain) was identified in a study of shared clonotypes between healthy human individuals (dated by TCRdb to the early 2020s). With respect to the entire study: Two women and a few men aged 18 to 49 years were included in the cohort. For each donor, CD4 naive and CD4 memory were each run on three plates, CD8 naive on two plates, and CD8 memory on one plate. Libraries were prepared and TCR repertoires were sequenced by different laboratories using diverse techniques, in order to increase sequencing depth and limit assay-specific biases. Blood TCR repertoires of roughly five healthy adults were deeply sequenced to estimate repertoire size and the extent of clonotype sharing between individuals. Leukapheresis yielded between about 0.8 and 9.5 billion PBMCs per donor.

Concerning this clone: What this receptor recognizes is not known. No qualities accompany the bases; no much larger clone lies one base away.

The study at large found these results: The genetic and exposure-history diversity represented was limited by the small number of donors. Sharing across a few donors was observed for about 5% of naive CD4, over 3% of naive CD8, about 2.3% of memory CD4, and about 0.4% of memory CD8 clonotypes. Sampling was restricted to blood, and TCR repertoires in tissue are likely to differ from TCR repertoires in blood. Estimated clonotype richness was generally larger for naive than for memory subsets. Compared with non-shared clonotypes, the clonotypes found in all four sorted-subset donors had higher generation probabilities. Based on pairwise subsampling, the degree of clonotype sharing among donors was expected to be affected by sequencing depth. Even with the large sequencing depth, rarefaction of the sorted-subset datasets indicated that sequencing was incomplete.

Donors were healthy HIV-negative adults with no recently reported acute infections or vaccinations. All donors were Caucasian adults living in Nashville, Tennessee, USA. CD4+ T cells were enriched through magnetic negative selection, after which naive cells were positively selected on CD45RA and the remaining negative fraction served as the memory subset. After blood collection by leukapheresis, PBMCs were isolated using Ficoll-Histopaque density gradient centrifugation and then cryopreserved in the vapor phase of liquid nitrogen. Analytical flow cytometry was used to check the purity and quantity of each magnetically sorted T cell population. Genomic DNA was isolated from every sorted fraction and measured by UV absorbance on a Nanodrop 2000c. In the germline V gene, CDR1 corresponds to SGHDN and CDR2 to FVKESK. The CDR3 runs 13 amino acids, cysteine and phenylalanine included. Only the CDR3 region is kept as DNA, spanning 39 bases read in frame from base 1. V and J are truncated by 5 bases and 4 bases respectively, leaving an intervening sequence of 11 bases.

Using the deep immunoSEQ assay, multiplex PCR amplified TCR CDR3 regions from genomic DNA. For each cell subset, the extracted genomic DNA was distributed evenly across all wells of several immunoSEQ 96-well plates, and each plate served as one replicate. For sorted subsets, approximately 200 ng of genomic DNA, equivalent to around 31,000 T cell genomes, went into each replicate PCR. Purified libraries were quantified with a Qubit 3.0 fluorometer, sized on a Bioanalyzer 2100, and re-quantified with the KAPA Library Quantification kit. A separate single-read 150-cycle Illumina NextSeq 550 flow cell was used to sequence each immunoSEQ 96-well plate. Per the source publication's procedure: Because the immunoSEQ output included only junctional sequences and no quality scores, the filtering could not be the same as the filtering used for full-length reads. Sequences were annotated with PyIR, a Python wrapper for IgBLAST v1.9, using IMGT germline references to assign V/J genes and CDR3. Reads with weak V/J assignments (E-value above 1e-6), missing CDR3, stop codons, out-of-frame junctions, or ambiguous translated residues were removed. V3J clonotypes were defined by identical inferred V gene, J gene, and CDR3 amino acid sequence. Percentage overlap between repertoires was calculated by dividing the number of shared unique clonotypes by the size of the smaller repertoire. Three approaches were used to assess repertoire richness: RTK rarefaction, the Chao1 estimator, and Recon v2.1 estimates of unobserved clonotypes. Generation probabilities for all TCRbeta clonotypes obtained by the gDNA method from a few donors were computed using OLGA. TCRdb took this table from immuneACCESS and kept in-frame rearrangements with V and J called. Such tables lack part of the clones; where checked against another copy, unresolved V genes explain under half of the gap, and the rest is unexplained. The V and J calls and the clone size are those of that table, but D and trimming were determined from the DNA. Counted in this sample were about 2.4 million clones; more than 90% of them appeared once. The biggest ten clones account for over 0.12% of the sample.

This sequence uses TRBV14 and TRBJ1-1; TRBD1 could be the D gene, as 5 bases match. Source material: naive CD4+ T cells sorted from blood. The cell subset or site label for this specimen denotes: CD45RA+ positively selected. This sequence was found in a man younger than 35 in good health. Read as DNA, the sequence is TGTGCCAGCAGCGGAGGGAGGGGCACTGAAGCTTTCTTT. It is translated as CASSGGRGTEAFF.